The 29 T cell receptor beta chains below were found in one sample sequenced in a study of molecular identifiers for immune sequencing clone quantification. TCRdb passed the PCR reads through MiXCR, listing each CDR3 protein once. Of over 600,000 distinct CDR3 sequences in the sample, less than 20% were seen once. What was sequenced was naive CD8+ T cells from blood, with Jurkat cell RNA spiked in. The subset is: FACS-sorted CD8+CD4-CCR7+CD45RA+ naive T cells. These receptors came from a human donor in good health. Some libraries in this study had Jurkat cell RNA spiked in.

This clonotype was picked up many times. This chain links TRBV4-3 with TRBJ2-1; D uncertain. The CDR3 runs 16 residues. Deletions cut 4 bases from V and 0 bases from J, with 13 bases between. Germline V gene sequence: CDR1 LGHNA, CDR2 YSLEER. CDR3 DNA: TGCGCCAGCAGCCCCCAGGCCGTAAGCTCCTACAATGAGCAGTTCTTC. The encoded protein is CASSPQAVSSYNEQFF.

Turning to this clonotype: It is likely a read error, because the conserved phenylalanine at the end of the CDR3 is missing. V is TRBV28 and J is TRBJ2-5, with TRBD2 identical over 14 bases. With V trimmed by 3 bases and J by 3 bases, 3 bases remained unmatched. CDR3 length equals 16 residues. Germline loops: CDR1 MDHEN, CDR2 SYDVKM. The CDR3 nucleotides are TGTGCCAGCAGTTTGGGACTAGCGGGAGTGGAAGAGACCCAGTACCTC. It encodes CASSLGLAGVEETQYL.

This rearrangement joins TRBV19 to TRBJ2-4; possibly TRBD2 for D (7 bases). CDR1 and CDR2 from the germline V gene are LNHDA and SQIVND (reference sequence). Trimming removed 4 bases from V and 7 bases from J, with 14 bases in between. The CDR3 consists of 14 residues. The CDR3 protein is CASSNEGGPNIQYF. The CDR3 nucleotides are TGTGCCAGTAGTAACGAGGGGGGGCCGAACATTCAGTACTTC.

The chain employs TRBV15 and TRBJ2-3; 9 nucleotides line up with TRBD1. This CDR3 is 15 amino acids long. V shed 5 bases, J shed 6 bases, and the junction held 9 bases outside the gene matches. In germline, CDR1 is LNHNV, CDR2 YYDKDF (reference sequence). CDR3 sequence: CATSGRQGVSDTQYF. CDR3 bases: TGTGCCACCAGCGGACGACAGGGGGTTTCGGATACGCAGTATTTT.

Comments on this clonotype: The junction does not match germline at one end; this may be a read error. The chain recombines TRBV11-2 with TRBJ2-1; unclear D gene. The CDR3 loop spans 12 amino acids. Per the germline V gene, CDR1 is SGHAT and CDR2 is FQNNGV. In DNA form, the CDR3 reads TGTGTCAGCAGCCTAGGTCGCAATGAGCAGTTCTTC. It specifies CVSSLGRNEQFF.

About this clonotype itself: Its ends do not fully match the called genes, so a read error is possible. The V call is TRBV5-3, the J call TRBJ2-7, with D possibly matching TRBD2 (6 bases). TRBV5-3 is flagged as an ORF with uncertain function. The CDR3 covers 14 residues. CDR3 coding DNA: TGTGCCAGCAGCTTGATGGGGGGCTCCTACGAGCAGTACTTC. Translating gives CASSLMGGSYEQYF.

This clonotype was counted many times. The J gene is TRBJ1-1, the V gene TRBV4-3, with a tentative D call TRBD1 (5 bases). Germline CDR1 is LGHNA and CDR2 is YSLEER. The CDR3 is 17 residues long. The V gene lost 0 bases and the J gene lost 0 bases, with 14 bases spanning the gap. The CDR3 reads CASSQDTVSRVNTEAFF. CDR3 sequence (DNA): TGCGCCAGCAGCCAAGATACGGTGAGCAGGGTGAACACTGAAGCTTTCTTT.

The chain employs TRBV20-1 and TRBJ2-1, with D possibly matching TRBD1 (6 bases). The germline V gene has CDR1 DFQATT and CDR2 SNEGSKA (reference sequence). CDR3 length: 19 residues. V lost 1 base and J lost 2, with 24 bases in between. Written as DNA, the CDR3 is TGCAGTGCTAGAGGCCGTAGCGCTTCCGGGACATCTACCTACAATGAGCAGTTCTTC. Amino acids: CSARGRSASGTSTYNEQFF.

This clonotype showed up many times. This sequence joins TRBV5-1 and TRBJ2-7, with D possibly TRBD2 on 6 matching bases. The CDR3 spans 15 residues. Germline CDR1 and CDR2: SGHRS and YFSETQ. V was pared by 0 bases and J by 4 bases, with 14 bases between. The CDR3 coding sequence is TGCGCCAGCAGCTTGGCCTTGGGACTGGATTACGAGCAGTACTTC. This translates into CASSLALGLDYEQYF.

The sample holds many counts of this clonotype. The chain employs TRBV6-1 and TRBJ1-1, with 9 bases fitting TRBD1. Germline assignment: CDR1 MNHNS and CDR2 SASEGT. V dropped 3 bases and J dropped 6; count of bases not matched to a gene: 11. This CDR3 is 16 amino acids long. The CDR3 sequence: CASSEGQGWTSAEAFF. The CDR3, as DNA: TGTGCCAGCAGTGAGGGACAGGGCTGGACGAGCGCTGAAGCTTTCTTT.

This clonotype has at least ten counts. The chain uses TRBV7-8 and TRBJ1-6, with 11 bases that match TRBD1. The CDR3 has 21 residues. Germline-derived CDR1 and CDR2 are SGHVS and FQNEAQ. V shed 0 bases and J 0 bases; nucleotides not matched to a gene: 10. The CDR3 reads CASSLARGGTGGSSYNSPLHF. The CDR3 bases are TGTGCCAGCAGCTTAGCGCGAGGTGGGACAGGGGGAAGCTCCTATAATTCACCCCTCCACTTT.

Of note for this clonotype: This could be a read error, since a much larger clone is one nucleotide away. The J gene is TRBJ2-1, the V gene TRBV7-8; possible D gene TRBD2, 5 bases. The CDR3 sequence is 14 residues long. Germline CDR1 SGHVS, CDR2 FQNEAQ. Trimming removed 1 base from V and 10 bases from J, with 14 bases in between. The CDR3 DNA follows: TGTGCCAGCAGCTTAGGAGGAACCGGGGAAGAGCAGTTCTTC. This encodes CASSLGGTGEEQFF.

This clonotype appeared once. Likely a read error: the CDR3 ends without its conserved phenylalanine or tryptophan. V usage is TRBV3-1 and J usage is TRBJ2-5; 11 bases agree with TRBD2. This CDR3 contains 15 residues. Per germline, CDR1 LGHDT and CDR2 YNNKEL (reference sequence). With 0 bases clipped from V and 4 bases from J, the junction kept 1 base outside the gene matches. CDR3 coding DNA: TGTGCCAGCAGCCAAGAAGGGACTAGCGGAGAGACCCAGTACTCC. As protein: CASSQEGTSGETQYS.

For this clonotype: This may be a read error: a much more frequent sequence differs by one nucleotide. The gene calls are TRBV14 and TRBJ2-5; D gene unclear. Germline V lookup: CDR1 SGHDN, CDR2 FVKESK. V lost 1 base to trimming and J lost 5 bases, with 8 bases between them. This CDR3 is 13 amino acids long. CDR3 amino acids: CASSQGWAETQYF. CDR3 nucleotides: TGTGCCAGCAGCCAAGGTTGGGCGGAGACCCAGTACTTC.

This clonotype was seen a few times. The chain carries TRBV9 and TRBJ2-1, with 10 bases fitting TRBD1. Unmatched junction bases numbered 18, after V lost 3 bases and J lost 0 bases. CDR1 and CDR2 from the germline V gene are SGDLS and YYNGEE. The CDR3 extends over 21 amino acids. The CDR3 DNA is TGTGCCAGCAGCGGAGCTGGGGACAGGGGTGTTCTCTTCGGCTCCTACAATGAGCAGTTCTTC. Amino acids: CASSGAGDRGVLFGSYNEQFF.

This clonotype was observed at least ten times. The rearrangement uses TRBV6-5 and TRBJ1-1, with TRBD1 matching over 7 bases. J lost 2 bases, V lost 2 bases, and 5 bases had no gene match. This CDR3 contains 15 residues. The germline gives CDR1 MNHEY, CDR2 SVGAGI. The CDR3 DNA sequence: TGTGCCAGCAGTTACACCGGACAGGAAAACACTGAAGCTTTCTTT. Translation: CASSYTGQENTEAFF.

There are many counts of this clonotype. This chain links TRBV28 with TRBJ1-3, with a weak D call TRBD1 (5 bases). Germline-derived CDR1 and CDR2 are MDHEN and SYDVKM. Trimming removed 5 bases at V and 4 bases at J, with 12 bases between. There are 14 residues in the CDR3. CDR3 region: CASSQGGDGNTIYF. The CDR3 DNA reads as TGTGCCAGCAGTCAGGGAGGGGACGGAAACACCATATATTTT.

To note about this clonotype: A much larger clone lies a single base off, so this may be a read error. V and J are TRBV7-9 and TRBJ2-5; tentatively, D is TRBD2 (5 bases). The CDR3 runs to 13 residues. Germline CDR1 is SEHNR and CDR2 is FQNEAQ (reference sequence). CDR3 sequence reads: CASRFGELETQYF. The CDR3 DNA reads as TGTGCCAGCCGCTTCGGGGAGCTCGAGACCCAGTACTTC.

Comments on this clonotype: This may arise from a read error, as a much more abundant clone is one base away. This chain connects TRBV27 to TRBJ2-7; D possibly corresponds to TRBD1 (6 bases). The CDR3 runs to 14 residues. The germline CDR1 and CDR2 sequences are MNHEY and SMNVEV (reference sequence). CDR3 amino acids: CASSFTGSPYERYF. The CDR3, as DNA: TGTGCCAGCAGTTTTACAGGGAGTCCCTACGAGCGGTACTTC.

With respect to this clonotype: A much larger clone differs from this one at a single base, so this may be a read error. This chain links TRBV9 with TRBJ1-2; the D is unclear. From germline, CDR1 is SGDLS and CDR2 YYNGEE. The CDR3 is 17 residues long. The V gene lost 1 base and the J gene lost 1 base, with 17 bases spanning the gap. The CDR3 sequence: CASSVTPKQSNNYGYTF. DNA for the CDR3: TGTGCCAGCAGCGTAACCCCCAAACAGAGTAATAACTATGGCTACACCTTC.

The CDR3 spells CASSLSPSNTGELFF. CDR3 DNA sequence: TGTGCCAGCAGTTTAAGTCCTAGTAACACCGGGGAGCTGTTTTTT. This rearrangement joins TRBV27 to TRBJ2-2, with D unresolved. Germline CDR1 MNHEY, CDR2 SMNVEV (reference sequence). This CDR3 has 15 residues. Trimming left V 2 bases short and J 2 bases short, with 9 bases between.

This chain connects TRBV12-3 or TRBV12-4 to TRBJ2-7, with 8 positions matching TRBD2. With V trimmed by 1 base and J by 6 bases, 17 bases remained unmatched. The CDR3 consists of 18 residues. The CDR3 nucleotides read TGTGCCAGCAGTTTAGGCCACTGGGGGAGCGGGAGTCGTGGCGAGCAGTACTTC. It specifies CASSLGHWGSGSRGEQYF.

This clonotype was counted at least ten times. The chain couples TRBV12-3 or TRBV12-4 to TRBJ2-3; D gene unclear. Trimming removed 6 bases at V and 8 bases at J, with 12 bases between. The CDR3 consists of 12 residues. The CDR3 sequence is CASRNTSGTQYF. CDR3 sequence (DNA): TGTGCCAGCAGAAACACGTCCGGTACGCAGTATTTT.

The sample holds many counts of this clonotype. This chain uses TRBV7-9 with TRBJ2-5, with unresolved D. CDR3 length: 16 amino acids. With 0 bases removed from V and 5 bases from J, the gap between germline ends came to 16 bases. Germline assignment: CDR1 SEHNR and CDR2 FQNEAQ (reference sequence). The CDR3 sequence: CASSLAYSSRRETQYF. The CDR3 DNA sequence: TGTGCCAGCAGCTTAGCGTACAGCTCCCGACGTGAGACCCAGTACTTC.

This clonotype was seen many times. This chain uses TRBV19 with TRBJ2-7, with D possibly matching TRBD1 (6 bases). This CDR3 has 14 amino acids. V was clipped by 3 bases and J by 3 bases, with 12 bases between them. Germline-derived CDR1 and CDR2 are LNHDA and SQIVND (reference sequence). The CDR3 DNA is TGTGCCAGTAGTATCAGGGGTCCGATCTACGAGCAGTACTTC. Translation: CASSIRGPIYEQYF.

For this clonotype: One junction end does not reproduce the germline sequence, and a read error may be involved. This chain links TRBV4-1 with TRBJ2-7; D is ambiguous. This CDR3 has 14 amino acids. CDR1 and CDR2 (germline): MGHRA, YSYEKL. CDR3 protein: CVSSQALVGYEQYF. The CDR3 region has the DNA TGCGTCAGCAGCCAAGCGTTGGTGGGCTACGAGCAGTACTTC.

This clonotype was recorded at least ten times. The chain recombines TRBV6-2 or TRBV6-3 with TRBJ2-7; D possibly uses TRBD1 or TRBD2 (5 bases each). The germline V gene has CDR1 MNHEY and CDR2 SVGEGT. CDR3 length equals 14 residues. V was cut by 7 bases and J by 2 bases, with 15 bases left in between. This CDR3 is CASNIAGTPYEQYF. The DNA of the CDR3 is TGTGCCAGCAACATCGCCGGGACCCCCTACGAGCAGTACTTC.

This clonotype was picked up a small number of times. V is TRBV20-1 and J is TRBJ2-7; 7 nucleotides match TRBD1. The germline V gene has CDR1 DFQATT and CDR2 SNEGSKA (reference sequence). V shed 1 base and J 5 bases; nucleotides not matched to a gene: 11. The CDR3 contains 15 residues. Here the CDR3 DNA reads TGCAGTGCTAGAGGTTTGGGTCAGGGGGACGACGAGCAGTACTTC. It codes for CSARGLGQGDDEQYF.

This clonotype was detected ten times or more. V and J are TRBV20-1 and TRBJ2-3, with 9 bases aligning to TRBD1. The V segment lost 0 bases and the J segment 5 bases; nucleotides outside the gene matches: 9. Germline loops: CDR1 DFQATT, CDR2 SNEGSKA (reference sequence). The CDR3 length is 16 residues. The DNA for the CDR3 is TGCAGTGCTAGAGATCGAGGAGGGACAGGGCTAGATACGCAGTATTTT. As protein: CSARDRGGTGLDTQYF.